Each of the 24 T cell receptor beta chains below was sequenced from the same sample in a study of technical replicates of blood from several donors. Clones were sequenced by immunoSEQ multiplex PCR, and TCRdb holds only the in-frame ones, with some missing. Of approximately 11,000 clones in the sample, 94% were seen once. What was sequenced was PBMCs. All receptors come from a human donor in good health.

The V and J genes are TRBV19 and TRBJ1-1; 9 nucleotides line up with TRBD1. The CDR3 runs to 15 residues. The germline gives CDR1 LNHDA, CDR2 SQIVND (reference sequence). V lost 4 bases to trimming and J lost 1 base; unmatched junction nucleotides: 4. The CDR3 DNA is TGTGCCAGTAGTAAGGACAGGGGTGGGAACACTGAAGCTTTCTTT. Translated, it gives CASSKDRGGNTEAFF.

The CDR3, as DNA: TGTGCCAGCAGACTACAGGGCGTCTATCAGCCCCAGCATTTT. This translates into CASRLQGVYQPQHF. The chain uses TRBV6-6 and TRBJ1-5; maybe TRBD1 (6 bases). This CDR3 comprises 14 residues. V was shortened by 6 bases and J by 5 bases, with 14 bases between the two germline ends. Per the germline V gene, CDR1 is MNHNY and CDR2 is SVGAGI (reference sequence).

J is TRBJ1-2 and V is TRBV6-1; D call uncertain. The ends were cut back, 5 bases at V and 4 bases at J, with 17 bases in the middle. This CDR3 comprises 15 residues. Per the germline V gene, CDR1 is MNHNS and CDR2 is SASEGT. CDR3: CASSRQAEGGYGYTF. The CDR3 bases are TGTGCCAGCAGTAGGCAGGCAGAGGGTGGCTATGGCTACACCTTC.

The V gene is TRBV9, the J gene TRBJ2-3; 14 bases align to TRBD2. The V segment lost 5 bases and the J segment 4 bases; nucleotides outside the gene matches: 12. The CDR3 is 18 residues long. The germline V gene encodes CDR1 SGDLS and CDR2 YYNGEE. The CDR3 coding sequence is TGTGCCAGCAGTCTCCGACTAGCGGGAGGGCCTCAGGCAGATACGCAGTATTTT. Protein product: CASSLRLAGGPQADTQYF.

V and J are TRBV30 and TRBJ1-2; tentative D call: TRBD1 (5 bases). Germline V CDR1 and CDR2: GTSNPN, SVGIG (reference sequence). The V gene lost 4 bases and the J gene lost 1 base, with 13 bases spanning the gap. The length of the CDR3 is 14 residues. CDR3 DNA: TGTGCCTGGAACATGGGGGGGATTAACTATGGCTACACCTTC. Encoded protein: CAWNMGGINYGYTF.

This clone appeared once. This chain links TRBV30 with TRBJ1-1, with a possible D match to TRBD1 (5 bases). The V gene lost 4 bases and the J gene lost 9 bases, with 24 bases spanning the gap. The CDR3 has 15 amino acids. CDR1 and CDR2 from the germline V gene are GTSNPN and SVGIG (reference sequence). The CDR3 region has the DNA TGTGCCTGGACCCCTCCCGGGGACGGGAGGAGGCAAGCTTTCTTT. This encodes CAWTPPGDGRRQAFF.

The CDR3 spells CASSVGADASTDTQYF. CDR3 nucleotides: TGTGCCAGCAGCGTAGGGGCCGACGCTAGCACAGATACGCAGTATTTT. This chain links TRBV9 with TRBJ2-3; D is unresolved. Germline V gene lookup returns CDR1 SGDLS and CDR2 YYNGEE. The CDR3 runs 16 residues. Trimming left V 0 bases short and J 0 bases short, with 11 bases between. The variable domain in full, completed from reference TRBV9 and TRBJ2-3, reads DSGVTQTPKHLITATGQRVTLRCSPRSGDLSVYWYQQSLDQGLQFLIQYYNGEERAKGNILERFSAQQFPDLHSELNLSSLELGDSALYFCASSVGADASTDTQYFGPGTRLTVL.

The chain is built from TRBV9 and TRBJ1-1; tentatively, D is TRBD1 (5 bases). V lost 6 bases, J lost 5 bases, and 17 bases lay in between. The germline CDR1 and CDR2 sequences are SGDLS and YYNGEE. This CDR3 is 14 amino acids long. CDR3 amino acids: CASNSRGAGTEAFF. CDR3 sequence (DNA): TGTGCCAGCAACTCTCGCGGGGCGGGAACTGAAGCTTTCTTT.

This clone was counted a few times. Here the CDR3 reads CASTFGGTLSYNEQFF. The CDR3 nucleotides read TGTGCCAGCACCTTTGGGGGGACTCTCTCCTACAATGAGCAGTTCTTC. The chain links TRBV7-9 to TRBJ2-1; TRBD2 is a possible D gene (6 bases). Germline V gene data show CDR1 as SEHNR and CDR2 as FQNEAQ (reference sequence). Trimming shortened V by 7 bases and J by 0 bases, and 16 bases separated the two germline ends. The CDR3 length is 16 residues. The whole variable domain, filled in from reference TRBV7-9 and TRBJ2-1, reads DTGVSQNPRHKITKRGQNVTFRCDPISEHNRLYWYRQTLGQGPEFLTYFQNEAQLEKSRLLSDRFSAERPKGSFSTLEIQRTEQGDSAMYLCASTFGGTLSYNEQFFGPGTRLTVL.

The chain recombines TRBV27 with TRBJ2-7; D possibly corresponds to TRBD1 (6 bases). CDR1 is MNHEY and CDR2 is SMNVEV in the germline V gene (reference sequence). The CDR3 length is 16 residues. Trimming took 8 bases from V and 7 from J, leaving 27 bases between them. The CDR3 nucleotides read TGTGCCAGCGGTAGCACAGGGTTTGGAGCGATTGGAGAGCAGTACTTC. It specifies CASGSTGFGAIGEQYF.

The rearrangement uses TRBV6-5 and TRBJ2-3; D might be TRBD1 (6 bases). The germline CDR1 and CDR2 sequences are MNHEY and SVGAGI. There are 16 residues in the CDR3. V gave up 0 bases and J gave up 0 bases, with 10 bases separating them. As DNA, the CDR3 is TGTGCCAGCAGTTACTCGGGGACACTAAGCACAGATACGCAGTATTTT. It encodes CASSYSGTLSTDTQYF.

CDR3 in amino acids: CASSEGPGQGATDTQYF. The CDR3 DNA is TGTGCCAGCAGCGAGGGACCGGGACAGGGGGCCACAGATACGCAGTATTTT. The rearrangement uses TRBV7-8 and TRBJ2-3, with 12 bases aligning to TRBD1. The ends lost 5 bases at V and 2 bases at J; junction bases unmatched: 8. The CDR3 has 17 residues. The germline V gene encodes CDR1 SGHVS and CDR2 FQNEAQ. The variable domain in full, completed from reference TRBV7-8 and TRBJ2-3, reads GAGVSQSPRYKVAKRGQDVALRCDPISGHVSLFWYQQALGQGPEFLTYFQNEAQLDKSGLPSDRFFAERPEGSVSTLKIQRTQQEDSAVYLCASSEGPGQGATDTQYFGPGTRLTVL.

J is TRBJ2-7 and V is TRBV7-9, with D unresolved. CDR1 and CDR2 from the germline V gene are SEHNR and FQNEAQ (reference sequence). CDR3 length: 13 amino acids. V was pared by 4 bases and J by 1 base, with 8 bases between. CDR3 loop: CASSSSASYEQYF. CDR3 bases: TGTGCCAGCAGCTCATCAGCGTCCTACGAGCAGTACTTC.

This CDR3 reads CASSIQSGSGTDTQYF. In nucleotides, the CDR3 is TGTGCCAGCAGCATTCAAAGCGGGAGCGGCACAGATACGCAGTATTTT. This sequence joins TRBV5-6 and TRBJ2-3; TRBD2 agrees at 8 bases. This CDR3 spans 16 amino acids. Germline V gene sequence: CDR1 SGHDT, CDR2 YYEEEE. V trimming: 4 bases; J trimming: 1 base; junction bases outside the gene matches: 8. Complete variable domain (other parts from reference TRBV5-6 and TRBJ2-3): DAGVTQSPTHLIKTRGQQVTLRCSPKSGHDTVSWYQQALGQGPQFIFQYYEEEERQRGNFPDRFSGHQFPNYSSELNVNALLLGDSALYLCASSIQSGSGTDTQYFGPGTRLTVL.

V is TRBV7-9 and J is TRBJ2-7; a possible D gene is TRBD1 (5 bases). Germline V gene lookup returns CDR1 SEHNR and CDR2 FQNEAQ (reference sequence). Trimming took off 4 bases at V and 4 bases at J, with 11 bases between the two ends. The CDR3 sequence is 13 residues long. CDR3 amino acids: CASSSRQNYEQYF. Here the CDR3 DNA reads TGTGCCAGCAGCTCCCGACAGAATTACGAGCAGTACTTC.

The chain has TRBV5-1 and TRBJ1-1; D is possibly TRBD1 (5 bases). V shed 3 bases and J shed 0 bases, with 9 bases lying between them. CDR3 size: 14 residues. The germline V gene has CDR1 SGHRS and CDR2 YFSETQ. Here the CDR3 reads CASSSTGMNTEAFF. The CDR3, as DNA: TGCGCCAGCAGCTCTACAGGTATGAACACTGAAGCTTTCTTT.

The J gene is TRBJ2-1, the V gene TRBV10-1; 9 bases agree with TRBD1. This CDR3 contains 15 residues. V lost 2 bases and J lost 3; bases outside the gene matches: 2. Germline V lookup: CDR1 WNHNN, CDR2 SYGVQD (reference sequence). In DNA, the CDR3 is TGCGCCAGCAGTGAGGGGACAGGGAGCTACAATGAGCAGTTCTTC. It codes for CASSEGTGSYNEQFF.

The chain couples TRBV25-1 to TRBJ2-3; no reliable D call. CDR1 MGHDK and CDR2 SYGVNS come from the germline V gene. The CDR3 covers 13 residues. The V end lost 4 bases, the J end lost 1 base, and 6 bases lay between the germline ends. The DNA of the CDR3 is TGTGCCAGCAGTGTTCCTGGCACAGATACGCAGTATTTT. Protein sequence: CASSVPGTDTQYF.

The chain carries TRBV18 and TRBJ2-7; 7 nucleotides align to TRBD1. V was pared by 4 bases and J by 3 bases, with 3 bases of the junction left unmatched. In germline, CDR1 is KGHSH, CDR2 LQKENI. The CDR3 is 13 residues long. The CDR3 bases are TGTGCCAGCTCACTTGGGACAGACTACGAGCAGTACTTC. It translates to CASSLGTDYEQYF.

This clone appeared once. V and J are TRBV5-6 and TRBJ1-2; the D gene is possibly TRBD1 (5 bases). Germline-derived CDR1 and CDR2 are SGHDT and YYEEEE. V was clipped by 4 bases and J by 4 bases, with 8 bases between them. This CDR3 is 12 amino acids long. DNA for the CDR3: TGTGCCAGCAGCCCGGGGGTCTATGGCTACACCTTC. Translated, it gives CASSPGVYGYTF.

The rearrangement joins TRBV5-4 to TRBJ2-7, with D possibly matching TRBD2 (6 bases). Trimming left V 4 bases short and J 0 bases short, with 8 bases between. The CDR3 spans 13 residues. Germline loops: CDR1 SGHNT, CDR2 YYREEE (reference sequence). CDR3 loop: CASSRGTSYEQYF. As DNA, the CDR3 is TGTGCCAGCAGCCGGGGGACCTCCTACGAGCAGTACTTC.

J is TRBJ1-1 and V is TRBV6-5; 10 positions agree with TRBD1. Germline CDR1 MNHEY, CDR2 SVGAGI. V gave up 5 bases and J gave up 7 bases; unmatched junction bases: 4. The CDR3 loop spans 13 amino acids. CDR3 nucleotide sequence: TGTGCCAGCAGTGTGGACAGGGGGAGTGAAGCTTTCTTT. It is translated as CASSVDRGSEAFF.

The chain has TRBV10-3 and TRBJ1-1; 10 bases match TRBD1. CDR1 ENHRY and CDR2 SYGVKD come from the germline V gene. The CDR3 consists of 13 residues. The V gene end was trimmed by 8 bases and the J gene end by 4 bases; junction bases not matched to a gene: 4. The CDR3 DNA is TGTGCCATCGTTGGACAGGGGGGCACTGAAGCTTTCTTT. Translation gives CAIVGQGGTEAFF.

The chain carries TRBV27 and TRBJ1-1; 8 nucleotides agree with TRBD1. J gave up 1 base and V 5 bases, and 3 bases lay outside the gene matches. This CDR3 region has 14 residues. Per the germline V gene, CDR1 is MNHEY and CDR2 is SMNVEV (reference sequence). The CDR3 spells CASSPGTGNTEAFF. The CDR3 coding sequence is TGTGCCAGCAGTCCCGGGACAGGGAACACTGAAGCTTTCTTT.